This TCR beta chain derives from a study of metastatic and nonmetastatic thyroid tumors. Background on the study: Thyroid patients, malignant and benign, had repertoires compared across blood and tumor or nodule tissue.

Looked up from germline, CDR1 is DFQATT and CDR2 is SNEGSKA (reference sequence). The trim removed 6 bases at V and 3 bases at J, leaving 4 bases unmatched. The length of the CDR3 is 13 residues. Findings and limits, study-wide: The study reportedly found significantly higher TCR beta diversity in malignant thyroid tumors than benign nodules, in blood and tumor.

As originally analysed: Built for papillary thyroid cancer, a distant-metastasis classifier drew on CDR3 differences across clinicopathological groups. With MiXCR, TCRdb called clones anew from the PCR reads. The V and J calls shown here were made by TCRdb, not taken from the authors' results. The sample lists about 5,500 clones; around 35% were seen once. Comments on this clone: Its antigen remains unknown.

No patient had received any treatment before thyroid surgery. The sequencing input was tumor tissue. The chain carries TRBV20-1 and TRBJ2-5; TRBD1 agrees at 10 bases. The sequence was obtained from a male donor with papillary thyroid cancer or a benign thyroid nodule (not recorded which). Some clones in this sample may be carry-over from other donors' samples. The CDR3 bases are TGCAGTGCCCAAGGGACAGGGGAAGAGACCCAGTACTTC. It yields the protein CSAQGTGEETQYF.